Listed below are T cell receptor beta chains from one sample, sequenced in a study of response to subunit inactivated influenza vaccine. TCRdb fed the RT-PCR reads into MiXCR, producing one record per CDR3 protein. The sample yields some 550,000 distinct CDR3 sequences, around 21% seen once. These data were also filed under a second study, of T cells expressing NK-cell markers.

Here the sequenced sample was CD4+ T cells sorted from PBMCs, taken 11 to 12 days after vaccination. These receptors were taken from a man aged 45 to 65 who received an inactivated influenza vaccine. Both conserved end residues are part of each CDR3. D genes are given only for firm matches. Size tells how often a clone was seen (once, few, many) or the class of an expanded clone, and some rows leave it out.

>TRBV11-2|TRBD1|.|TRBJ2-2
CASRHPGQGTGELFF
TGTGCCAGCAGACACCCGGGACAGGGAACCGGGGAGCTGTTTTTT
>TRBV10-3|.|few|TRBJ1-1
CAISESEFSSNTEAFF
TGTGCCATCAGTGAGTCCGAGTTTAGCTCGAACACTGAAGCTTTCTTT
>TRBV5-5|.|.|TRBJ2-2
CASSLFGTANTGELFF
TGTGCCAGCAGCTTGTTCGGAACCGCGAACACCGGGGAGCTGTTTTTT
>TRBV13|TRBD1|few|TRBJ1-1
CASSVRDRGTNTEAFF
TGTGCCAGCAGCGTCCGGGACAGGGGGACAAACACTGAAGCTTTCTTT
>TRBV6-2/TRBV6-3|.|.|TRBJ2-2
CASSFRLGFTGELFF
TGTGCCAGCAGTTTTCGGCTAGGTTTCACCGGGGAGCTGTTTTTT
>TRBV20-1|.|few|TRBJ2-3
CSAKAPTSTDTQYF
TGCAGTGCTAAAGCGCCGACTAGCACAGATACGCAGTATTTT
>TRBV3-1|.|.|TRBJ1-2
CASSQDTGTVVRGYTF
TGTGCCAGCAGCCAGGACACCGGGACGGTCGTCAGGGGCTACACCTTC
>TRBV20-1|TRBD1|few|TRBJ1-2
CSANSPASGQGDGYTF
TGCAGTGCTAACAGCCCAGCTTCGGGACAGGGGGATGGCTACACCTTC
>TRBV7-3|.|.|TRBJ2-2
CASSLTPGSGELFF
TGTGCCAGCAGCTTAACCCCGGGTTCCGGGGAGCTGTTTTTT
>TRBV4-3|TRBD2|few|TRBJ2-1
CASSQEWTSSSNEQFF
TGCGCCAGCAGCCAAGAGTGGACTAGCTCGTCCAATGAGCAGTTCTTC
>TRBV28|.|few|TRBJ1-2
CASSGLYGYTF
TGTGCCAGCAGTGGGCTTTACGGCTACACCTTC
>TRBV3-1|.|few|TRBJ2-1
CASSLKTSLYEQFF
TGTGCCAGCAGCCTAAAGACAAGCTTGTATGAGCAGTTCTTC
>TRBV24-1|.|once|TRBJ2-5
CATSDFGGGGETQYF
TGTGCCACCAGTGATTTTGGAGGGGGAGGGGAGACCCAGTACTTC
>TRBV5-1|.|many|TRBJ1-2
CASSSRQGANYGYTF
TGCGCCAGCAGCTCCCGACAAGGGGCGAACTATGGCTACACCTTC
>TRBV6-1|TRBD1|few|TRBJ2-1
CASSPTGQGNNEQFF
TGTGCCAGCAGCCCTACGGGACAGGGAAACAATGAGCAGTTCTTC
>TRBV6-5|TRBD1|.|TRBJ2-2
CASSHSGQGSGELFF
TGTGCCAGCAGTCACTCGGGACAGGGAAGCGGGGAGCTGTTTTTT
>TRBV20-1|.|.|TRBJ1-1
CSARPPRGGTEAFF
TGCAGTGCTAGACCTCCTAGGGGCGGTACTGAAGCTTTCTTT
>TRBV4-1|.|.|TRBJ1-2
CASSQAGLLYGYTF
TGCGCCAGCAGCCAAGCAGGTCTCCTTTATGGCTACACCTTC
>TRBV2|TRBD2|.|TRBJ2-3
CASTGLAGSTDTQYF
TGTGCCAGCACCGGACTAGCGGGGAGCACAGATACGCAGTATTTT
>TRBV30|.|.|TRBJ2-1
CAWSRTGAGEQFF
TGTGCCTGGAGTCGTACCGGGGCGGGTGAGCAGTTCTTC
>TRBV5-6|.|.|TRBJ1-5
CASRVRGGRQPQHF
TGTGCCAGCAGAGTACGTGGTGGTAGGCAGCCCCAGCATTTT
>TRBV6-5|TRBD1|.|TRBJ1-2
CASSYEITGEYGYTF
TGTGCCAGCAGTTACGAAATAACAGGGGAGTATGGCTACACCTTC
>TRBV20-1|.|.|TRBJ1-5
CSAPGLNQPQHF
TGCAGTGCTCCCGGACTAAATCAGCCCCAGCATTTT
>TRBV5-1|.|.|TRBJ1-1
CASSLEPGLLNTEAFF
TGCGCCAGCAGCTTGGAACCGGGACTCCTGAACACTGAAGCTTTCTTT
>TRBV7-2|.|.|TRBJ2-1
CASSLLQGLNEQFF
TGTGCCAGCAGCTTATTACAGGGTCTGAATGAGCAGTTCTTC
>TRBV20-1|TRBD2|.|TRBJ2-7
CSSQRDSWEQYF
TGCAGTAGTCAGCGGGACTCTTGGGAGCAGTACTTC
>TRBV7-2|.|.|TRBJ2-5
CASSLSVSQETQYF
TGTGCCAGCAGCTTAAGTGTGTCCCAAGAGACCCAGTACTTC
>TRBV7-9|.|.|TRBJ2-1
CASSLIGYNEQFF
TGTGCCAGCAGCTTAATCGGGTACAATGAGCAGTTCTTC
>TRBV10-3|.|.|TRBJ2-6
CAISESGTGANVLTF
TGTGCCATCAGTGAGTCAGGGACTGGGGCCAACGTCCTGACTTTC
>TRBV6-2/TRBV6-3|.|.|TRBJ2-1
CASKRQGPEQFF
TGTGCCAGCAAGAGGCAGGGGCCTGAGCAGTTCTTC
>TRBV10-3|TRBD2|.|TRBJ2-5
CAIRGAGGSQETQYF
TGTGCCATCAGGGGGGCGGGAGGATCCCAAGAGACCCAGTACTTC
>TRBV7-9|.|few|TRBJ1-1
CASRPVVGAFGDTEAFF
TGTGCCAGCAGACCCGTCGTGGGGGCTTTCGGGGACACTGAAGCTTTCTTT
>TRBV3-1|.|.|TRBJ2-4
CASSLGAGFTAKNIQYF
TGTGCCAGCAGCCTGGGCGCAGGATTCACAGCCAAAAACATTCAGTACTTC
>TRBV20-1|TRBD2|.|TRBJ2-7
CSGVPGLAPYEQYF
TGCAGTGGGGTCCCGGGACTAGCCCCATACGAGCAGTACTTC
>TRBV4-2|.|few|TRBJ2-7
CASSQDWTALSGEQYF
TGTGCCAGCAGCCAAGACTGGACTGCCCTTTCGGGTGAGCAGTACTTC
>TRBV7-8|.|.|TRBJ1-1
CASSLIVRNTEAFF
TGTGCCAGCAGCCTCATAGTCAGGAACACTGAAGCTTTCTTT
>TRBV6-2/TRBV6-3|TRBD2|.|TRBJ2-3
CASSPSGGYGDTQYF
TGTGCCAGCAGCCCTAGCGGGGGGTATGGAGATACGCAGTATTTT
>TRBV5-1|.|.|TRBJ2-1
CASSQGGGGPYNEQFF
TGCGCCAGCAGTCAGGGTGGTGGGGGACCCTACAATGAGCAGTTCTTC